These 4 T cell receptor beta chains were sequenced from one sample in a study of T cell clonotyping in hematopoietic cell transplantation. Time point reported: recipient sample about 28 days before transplant, after cytoreduction. Data came from immunoSEQ multiplex PCR; TCRdb stores just in-frame clones and leaves some out. The sample records about 29,000 clones, 70% to 80% being singletons. Here the sequenced sample was peripheral blood mononuclear cells, taken before stem cell transplant. The receptor source for this set is a woman aged 30 to 39 with chronic myeloid leukemia. Some clones in this sample may be carry-over from other donors' samples.

The chain recombines TRBV28 with TRBJ1-5, with 12 bases matching TRBD1. The CDR3 is 15 amino acids. V shed 6 bases, J shed 6 bases, and the junction held 6 bases outside the gene matches. Germline V gives CDR1 MDHEN, CDR2 SYDVKM. Here the CDR3 DNA reads TGTGCCAGCAGGAAGGGACAGGGGGCAGTTCAGCCCCAGCATTTT. Protein product: CASRKGQGAVQPQHF.

This clone was seen a handful of times. V is TRBV7-3 and J is TRBJ1-5; D possibly corresponds to TRBD1 (5 bases). This CDR3 has 13 residues. CDR1 is SGHTA and CDR2 is FQGTGA in the germline V gene. Trimming took off 2 bases at V and 11 bases at J, with 13 bases between the two ends. The CDR3 here is CASSLVPRGAQHF. As DNA, the CDR3 is TGTGCCAGCAGCTTAGTCCCTCGGGGGGCCCAGCATTTT. Complete variable domain (other parts from reference TRBV7-3 and TRBJ1-5): GAGVSQTPSNKVTEKGKYVELRCDPISGHTALYWYRQSLGQGPEFLIYFQGTGAADDSGLPNDRFFAVRPEGSVSTLKIQRTERGDSAVYLCASSLVPRGAQHFGDGTRLSIL.

V gene TRBV7-2 combines with J gene TRBJ1-1; 9 nucleotides align to TRBD1. V lost 1 base, J lost 5 bases, and 5 bases stayed unmatched. Germline V gives CDR1 SGHTA, CDR2 FQGNSA. The CDR3 contains 15 residues. In DNA form, the CDR3 reads TGTGCCAGCAGCTTAGAAACAGGGGGCTTTACTGAAGCTTTCTTT. Its protein is CASSLETGGFTEAFF.

The CDR3 loop reads CATSRVWSGGATGANVLTF. The DNA of the CDR3 is TGTGCCACCAGCAGAGTCTGGAGCGGGGGGGCCACTGGGGCCAACGTCCTGACTTTC. V and J are TRBV15 and TRBJ2-6, with 10 bases fitting TRBD2. The V and J ends lost 1 base and 2 bases, in that order; junction bases with no gene match: 8. This CDR3 spans 19 amino acids. The germline CDR1 and CDR2 sequences are LNHNV and YYDKDF (reference sequence).